These 31 T cell receptor beta chains originate from one sample sequenced in a study of blood T cells in healthy people across ages. Through a sample-barcoded 5' primer and a J-beta primer mix, a second PCR was run for about 6 to 12 cycles. TCRdb reanalysed the 5' RACE reads using MiXCR and keeps one entry per CDR3 protein. This sample has a few hundred thousand distinct CDR3 sequences, with about 27% found just once. The same specimen was also included in a second study, on T cells of mothers and their children.

Sequenced input: blood. These receptor sequences come from a boy aged 2 to 10 in good health.

This clonotype was seen a handful of times. This chain joins TRBV12-5 and TRBJ1-2; 7 bases fit TRBD1. This CDR3 region has 16 residues. Germline assignment: CDR1 LGHNT and CDR2 FRNRAP. J lost 4 bases, V lost 0 bases, and 8 bases had no gene match. The CDR3 bases are TGTGCTAGTGGTTTGGTACTTCGAGGGGGCGGCTATGGCTACACCTTC. It specifies CASGLVLRGGGYGYTF.

This chain connects TRBV12-3 or TRBV12-4 to TRBJ1-4, with D possibly TRBD1 on 5 matching bases. The CDR3 has 14 residues. The V gene lost 3 bases and the J gene lost 2 bases, with 7 bases spanning the gap. This CDR3 is CASSLGQTNEKLFF. The CDR3 DNA sequence: TGTGCCAGCAGTTTGGGGCAGACTAATGAAAAACTGTTTTTT.

The chain carries TRBV20-1 and TRBJ1-2; no reliable D call. The CDR3 has 15 residues. The V gene's germline CDR1 is DFQATT and CDR2 SNEGSKA (reference sequence). Trimming pared 6 bases from V and 8 bases from J, leaving 25 bases between. CDR3 DNA sequence: TGCAGTGCCCAGAGGTATGGGAGAACTACCAACGGCTACACCTTC. Translating gives CSAQRYGRTTNGYTF.

The CDR3, as DNA: TGTGCCAGCAGAAGACAGGGGGCTATAGATACGCAGTATTTT. As protein: CASRRQGAIDTQYF. The rearrangement joins TRBV6-5 to TRBJ2-3, with 10 bases identical to TRBD1. J was trimmed by 5 bases and V by 6 bases; bases with no gene match: 5. Germline loops: CDR1 MNHEY, CDR2 SVGAGI. The CDR3 covers 14 residues.

The chain recombines TRBV5-1 with TRBJ1-1; D unresolved. The CDR3 totals 14 residues. V lost 3 bases, J lost 0 bases, and 9 bases lay in between. Germline CDR1 is SGHRS and CDR2 is YFSETQ. In nucleotides, the CDR3 is TGCGCCAGCAGCTCAATTACTTTGAACACTGAAGCTTTCTTT. Encoded protein: CASSSITLNTEAFF.

The V call is TRBV7-9, the J call TRBJ1-2; 7 nucleotides align to TRBD1. The length of the CDR3 is 15 residues. V lost 4 bases to trimming and J lost 6 bases; unmatched junction nucleotides: 11. CDR1 is SEHNR, CDR2 FQNEAQ, per germline (reference sequence). CDR3 region: CASSSIQGLYDGYTF. CDR3 nucleotide sequence: TGTGCCAGCAGCTCCATACAGGGGCTGTATGATGGCTACACCTTC. Using reference TRBV7-9 and TRBJ1-2 for the parts outside the CDR3, the full variable domain is DTGVSQNPRHKITKRGQNVTFRCDPISEHNRLYWYRQTLGQGPEFLTYFQNEAQLEKSRLLSDRFSAERPKGSFSTLEIQRTEQGDSAMYLCASSSIQGLYDGYTFGSGTRLTVV.

This clonotype was counted once. The V gene is TRBV20-1, the J gene TRBJ2-3; tentative D call: TRBD2 (6 bases). The CDR3 is 13 residues long. Trimming took off 3 bases at V and 3 bases at J, with 10 bases between the two ends. CDR1 and CDR2 (germline): DFQATT, SNEGSKA (reference sequence). The CDR3 loop reads CSARVSGTDTQYF. DNA for the CDR3: TGCAGTGCTAGGGTTAGCGGTACAGATACGCAGTATTTT.

This rearrangement joins TRBV20-1 to TRBJ2-5; 9 nucleotides line up with TRBD2. V was pared by 6 bases and J by 5 bases, with 10 bases of the junction left unmatched. Germline CDR1 DFQATT, CDR2 SNEGSKA (reference sequence). This CDR3 comprises 14 residues. The CDR3 nucleotides are TGCAGTGCCATCAGGCCTAGCGGGGAGGAGACCCAGTACTTC. Amino acids: CSAIRPSGEETQYF.

This clonotype showed up just a few times. V and J are TRBV24-1 and TRBJ2-3; 11 bases are shared with TRBD2. CDR1 and CDR2 (germline): KGHDR, SFDVKD. V gave up 12 bases and J gave up 1 base; unmatched junction bases: 11. There are 16 residues in the CDR3. The CDR3 protein is CASMALAGVRTDTQYF. The CDR3 bases are TGTGCCTCGATGGCACTAGCGGGAGTTCGCACAGATACGCAGTATTTT.

V usage is TRBV12-3 or TRBV12-4 and J usage is TRBJ1-3, with 8 bases that match TRBD1. The ends lost 5 bases at V and 8 bases at J; junction bases unmatched: 8. There are 14 residues in the CDR3. The CDR3 region is CASSLSRGRDTIYF. The CDR3 region has the DNA TGTGCCAGCAGTCTCAGCAGGGGGCGCGACACCATATATTTT.

Only a few counts were recorded for this clonotype. CDR3 sequence: CASSGGQVPSEQYF. In nucleotides, the CDR3 is TGTGCCAGCAGTGGAGGCCAGGTACCGTCCGAGCAGTACTTC. The J gene is TRBJ2-7, the V gene TRBV2, with D unresolved. V lost 4 bases, J lost 6 bases, and 16 bases lay in between. The CDR3 sequence is 14 residues long. The germline gives CDR1 SNHLY, CDR2 FYNNEI.

The CDR3 protein is CASSLAGWGRDTEAFF. The DNA of the CDR3 is TGTGCCAGCAGCTTAGCGGGTTGGGGGAGGGACACTGAAGCTTTCTTT. The chain combines TRBV7-9 with TRBJ1-1; possibly TRBD1 for D (5 bases). Germline-derived CDR1 and CDR2 are SEHNR and FQNEAQ (reference sequence). This CDR3 spans 16 amino acids. Trimming took off 0 bases at V and 3 bases at J, with 14 bases between the two ends.

This sequence joins TRBV13 and TRBJ2-5, with 11 bases matching TRBD2. V shed 3 bases and J 5 bases; nucleotides not matched to a gene: 14. CDR1 is PRHDT and CDR2 is FYEKMQ in the germline V gene (reference sequence). The CDR3 has 18 residues. The CDR3 reads CASSFDGKTSGEQETQYF. The CDR3 DNA follows: TGTGCCAGCAGCTTCGATGGAAAGACTAGCGGGGAGCAGGAGACCCAGTACTTC.

This clonotype has only a few counts. This chain joins TRBV7-9 and TRBJ1-1; no definite D call. The CDR3 is 12 residues long. The V end was cut by 3 bases, the J end by 3 bases, with 5 bases between. Germline V lookup: CDR1 SEHNR, CDR2 FQNEAQ (reference sequence). The CDR3: CASSLQHTEAFF. CDR3 sequence (DNA): TGTGCCAGCAGCTTGCAGCACACTGAAGCTTTCTTT.

V usage is TRBV2 and J usage is TRBJ2-7, with 8 bases aligning to TRBD1. V gave up 10 bases and J gave up 3 bases; unmatched junction bases: 5. Germline CDR1 reads SNHLY; CDR2 reads FYNNEI. This CDR3 has 12 amino acids. The CDR3: CATGDRSYEQYF. DNA of the CDR3: TGTGCCACAGGGGACAGGAGCTACGAGCAGTACTTC.

At least ten counts were recorded for this clonotype. The rearrangement joins TRBV7-2 to TRBJ1-4; D is perhaps TRBD1 (5 bases). The V and J ends lost 1 base and 8 bases respectively, with 14 bases between them. In germline, CDR1 is SGHTA, CDR2 FQGNSA. The CDR3 sequence is 15 residues long. In nucleotides, the CDR3 is TGTGCCAGCAGCTTAGAGGGGAGAGGGTGGGAAAAACTGTTTTTT. Translation: CASSLEGRGWEKLFF.

V and J are TRBV3-1 and TRBJ2-5; D gene ambiguous. The J call is in doubt because the DNA end fits TRBJ2-7 better. The CDR3 covers 15 residues. Germline CDR1 is LGHDT and CDR2 is YNNKEL (reference sequence). CDR3 amino acids: CASSQQSTENYEQYF. The CDR3 DNA reads TGTGCCAGCAGCCAACAGTCAACGGAGAACTACGAGCAGTACTTC.

This clonotype was picked up a small number of times. The chain joins TRBV2 to TRBJ2-1, with 16 bases aligning to TRBD2. Germline CDR1 reads SNHLY; CDR2 reads FYNNEI. With V trimmed by 8 bases and J by 4 bases, 5 bases remained unmatched. CDR3 length: 16 residues. The CDR3 DNA reads TGTGCCAGCGGCGGGACTAGCGGGAGGGTTTACAATGAGCAGTTCTTC. Translation: CASGGTSGRVYNEQFF.

This clonotype was observed a few times. V usage is TRBV5-1 and J usage is TRBJ2-7; either TRBD1 or TRBD2 may supply D (5 bases each). The CDR3 runs to 15 residues. V lost 0 bases and J lost 0, with 10 bases in between. Germline CDR1 and CDR2: SGHRS and YFSETQ. CDR3 sequence (DNA): TGCGCCAGCAGCTTGGCGGACACTAGCTCCTACGAGCAGTACTTC. Translated: CASSLADTSSYEQYF.

This rearrangement joins TRBV15 to TRBJ2-3, with 7 bases matching TRBD2. This CDR3 has 17 amino acids. Trimming at V came to 0 bases and at J to 2 bases, leaving 8 bases not matched to a gene. Germline V gives CDR1 LNHNV, CDR2 YYDKDF (reference sequence). The CDR3 DNA reads as TGTGCCACCAGCAGAGAAGGGTCTAGCGGATACACAGATACGCAGTATTTT. Residues: CATSREGSSGYTDTQYF.

The chain couples TRBV6-6 to TRBJ2-3, with D perhaps matching TRBD2 (5 bases). Germline V gene sequence: CDR1 MNHNY, CDR2 SVGAGI (reference sequence). CDR3 size: 16 residues. The germline V and J ends were trimmed by 6 bases and 1 base, with 17 bases remaining between them. For the CDR3, the DNA is TGTGCCAGCAGGGGTTTTAGGGAGAGGGGCACAGATACGCAGTATTTT. Protein product: CASRGFRERGTDTQYF.

This clonotype was recorded a few times. The chain is built from TRBV4-3 and TRBJ2-7; 14 bases fit TRBD2. The J call may be incorrect, as the DNA end agrees better with TRBJ2-1. The CDR3 is made up of 21 amino acids. Germline V gene data show CDR1 as LGHNA and CDR2 as YSLEER. The CDR3 region has the DNA TGCGCCAGCAGCCAAGATCTTCTGGGACTAGCGGGAGTTAGGGATAGTAATGAGCAGTTCTTC. Amino acid sequence: CASSQDLLGLAGVRDSNEQFF.

This chain uses TRBV20-1 with TRBJ2-5; weak D call: TRBD2 (6 bases). The germline CDR1 and CDR2 sequences are DFQATT and SNEGSKA (reference sequence). Trimming removed 2 bases from V and 5 bases from J, with 9 bases in between. This CDR3 comprises 12 residues. This CDR3 is CSARSRGETQYF. The CDR3, as DNA: TGCAGTGCTAGAAGCCGGGGGGAGACCCAGTACTTC.

This sequence joins TRBV7-2 and TRBJ2-5; D assignment may be TRBD1 or TRBD2 (5 bases each). V dropped 0 bases and J dropped 4 bases, with 12 bases sitting between them. Germline CDR1 SGHTA, CDR2 FQGNSA. This CDR3 comprises 15 residues. This CDR3 is CASSLAGRGVETQYF. CDR3 bases: TGTGCCAGCAGCTTAGCGGGGCGAGGGGTAGAGACCCAGTACTTC.

V usage is TRBV9 and J usage is TRBJ2-3; 7 nucleotides match TRBD2. CDR1 SGDLS and CDR2 YYNGEE come from the germline V gene. The CDR3 is made up of 16 amino acids. The V gene end was trimmed by 4 bases and the J gene end by 2 bases; junction bases not matched to a gene: 10. CDR3 protein: CASSPEGRDYTDTQYF. DNA of the CDR3: TGTGCCAGCAGCCCCGAAGGACGGGACTACACAGATACGCAGTATTTT. Using reference TRBV9 and TRBJ2-3 for the parts outside the CDR3, the full variable domain is DSGVTQTPKHLITATGQRVTLRCSPRSGDLSVYWYQQSLDQGLQFLIQYYNGEERAKGNILERFSAQQFPDLHSELNLSSLELGDSALYFCASSPEGRDYTDTQYFGPGTRLTVL.

The rearrangement uses TRBV27 and TRBJ2-1; 7 nucleotides match TRBD2. This CDR3 comprises 15 residues. CDR1 MNHEY and CDR2 SMNVEV come from the germline V gene (reference sequence). V shed 0 bases and J 7 bases; nucleotides not matched to a gene: 6. CDR3 protein: CASSLSWEGRNEQFF. As DNA, the CDR3 is TGTGCCAGCAGTTTATCGTGGGAGGGTAGGAATGAGCAGTTCTTC.

In this sample, this clonotype turned up a few times. This chain links TRBV12-3 or TRBV12-4 with TRBJ2-7; a weak D match, TRBD2 (6 bases). There are 13 residues in the CDR3. With 5 bases removed from V and 6 bases from J, the gap between germline ends came to 14 bases. The CDR3 reads CASSQSTRGEQYF. For the CDR3, the DNA is TGTGCCAGCAGTCAATCGACTAGGGGCGAGCAGTACTTC.

The chain has TRBV5-4 and TRBJ2-3, with 9 bases lining up with TRBD2. Germline assignment: CDR1 SGHNT and CDR2 YYREEE (reference sequence). The CDR3 runs 17 residues. Trimming removed 0 bases from V and 3 bases from J; junction bases left unmatched: 8. The CDR3 reads CASSLAYGSGRTDTQYF. CDR3 bases: TGTGCCAGCAGCTTGGCCTATGGTAGCGGGAGAACAGATACGCAGTATTTT.

The chain links TRBV10-3 to TRBJ2-5, with 12 bases fitting TRBD2. The closer fit of TRBJ2-1 to the DNA end suggests the J call may be wrong. This CDR3 has 15 residues. Germline assignment: CDR1 ENHRY and CDR2 SYGVKD. The CDR3 DNA is TGTGCCATCAGTGACGGGACTAGCGGGTATCATGAGCAGTTCTTC. It encodes CAISDGTSGYHEQFF.

The chain joins TRBV6-5 to TRBJ2-1; perhaps TRBD2 as D (5 bases). Germline CDR1 and CDR2: MNHEY and SVGAGI. The CDR3 loop spans 15 amino acids. Trimming took 5 bases from V and 3 from J, leaving 14 bases between them. The CDR3 region has the DNA TGTGCCAGCAGTCCGCAACTAGATCGCTACAATGAGCAGTTCTTC. This sequence encodes CASSPQLDRYNEQFF.

In this sample, this clonotype turned up a few times. The V call is TRBV20-1, the J call TRBJ2-4; D ambiguous. The V gene's germline CDR1 is DFQATT and CDR2 SNEGSKA (reference sequence). The ends were cut back, 0 bases at V and 0 bases at J, with 12 bases in the middle. The CDR3 length is 16 residues. CDR3 in DNA: TGCAGTGCTAGAGACCAAGACACCTTAGCCAAAAACATTCAGTACTTC. Translated, it gives CSARDQDTLAKNIQYF.